Sequencing of this T cell receptor beta chain was carried out in a study of blood T cell repertoires in COVID-19 (dated by TCRdb to 2020 to 2021). Describing the broader study: Collaborator samples came from the United States, Italy and Spain and covered acute and convalescent phases of COVID-19. The material from the prospective study consisted of cDNA or gDNA derived from T cells, B-cell-depleted T cells, or PBMCs. Samples came from the ongoing ImmuneRACE study (first 160 participants) plus 1,254 subjects from 6 global collaborators. Nearly every sample came with metadata listing a de-identified subject ID, COVID-19 status, age in years and sex. Where available, HLA class I and class II types were taken from metadata supplied by the sample provider and were not determined by assay-based typing. Subjects who had been exposed to COVID-19, were actively infected with it, or had recovered from it provided the deeply sampled blood TCRbeta repertoires that made up the dataset. The repertoires were made available in a free public database intended to serve as a resource for research on the immune response to SARS-CoV-2.

On the study overall, not on this receptor specifically: Clinical and demographic metadata were provided uncurated, with the amount varying by source and participant.

Trimming takes 5 bases from V and 5 bases from J, and the germline ends sit 25 bases apart. CDR1 is given as SEHNR and CDR2 as FQNEAQ, both from the germline V gene (reference sequence). The CDR3 goes from the cysteine to the phenylalanine over 17 residues. This entry keeps only the CDR3 DNA: 51 bases, framed from base 1. TCRbeta CDR3 regions were amplified from genomic DNA by means of the immunoSEQ Assay, a bias-controlled multiplex PCR. The study's own analysis went as follows. Nucleated cell counts per sample were estimated from amplification of reference gene primers within the assay. Sequence reads were collapsed and filtered to measure the absolute abundance of every unique TCRbeta CDR3 rearrangement. For each sample, productive Simpson clonality was calculated as the square root of Simpson's diversity index across productive rearrangements. TCRdb limited this immuneACCESS table to in-frame rearrangements with V and J called. A share of clones is missing; checked studies link under half to unresolved V genes, and the rest is unexplained. V, J and clone size reflect that table, while D and trimming were determined from the DNA. The sample includes 200,000 to 250,000 clones, with about 80% observed a single time. In total, the top ten clones hold under 10% of the sample.

This clone was seen once. This clone's antigen is unknown. Per-base quality was not reported, and no clone a single base away is much larger than it. One collaborating source in Seattle enrolled patients while the patients were actively infected and followed the patients over time throughout the course of disease. Collaborating institutions collected whole blood in K2EDTA tubes following their own protocols. For TCRbeta analysis, collaborator samples were shipped as frozen whole blood, as isolated PBMCs, or as DNA extracted from either sample type. This sequence was found in a woman of 80 years or more with COVID-19, enrolled during active disease. The rearrangement combines TRBV7-9 with TRBJ2-7, with a weak D call of TRBD1 (6 bases match). Sequences were obtained from peripheral blood. The sequenced DNA: TGTGCCAGCAGCCGATACTCCCGGGACCCCGGGGACAACGAGCAGTACTTC. The encoded protein is CASSRYSRDPGDNEQYF.